One and the same sample provided the 17 T cell receptor beta chains below, sequenced in a study of control samples from healthy donors and cancer patients. Assay used: immunoSEQ multiplex PCR; TCRdb lists only in-frame clones, some missing. In the table there are about 3,000 clones, about 94% of which are singletons. The sequenced sample consisted of PBMCs. These receptors all stem from a man aged 65 to 79 with lung cancer.

This chain joins TRBV19 and TRBJ2-5, with D tentatively TRBD2 (6 bases). Germline lookup yields CDR1 LNHDA and CDR2 SQIVND (reference sequence). V lost 6 bases and J 5 bases, leaving 10 bases between the germline ends. This CDR3 spans 12 amino acids. The CDR3: CASRQAGETQYF. In DNA, the CDR3 is TGTGCCAGTAGACAGGCGGGGGAGACCCAGTACTTC.

The chain combines TRBV5-1 with TRBJ2-6; D is undetermined. From germline, CDR1 is SGHRS and CDR2 YFSETQ. V was shortened by 6 bases and J by 1 base, with 5 bases between the two germline ends. The CDR3 sequence is 13 residues long. CDR3 bases: TGCGCCAGCATGGAATCTGGGGCCAACGTCCTGACTTTC. This encodes CASMESGANVLTF.

The chain is built from TRBV4-2 and TRBJ2-1, with TRBD2 matching 8 bases. The CDR3 covers 15 residues. V lost 3 bases and J lost 6; bases outside the gene matches: 7. Germline-derived CDR1 and CDR2 are LGHNA and YNFKEQ. CDR3 in amino acids: CASSHAAGDGNEQFF. CDR3 DNA: TGTGCCAGCAGCCACGCAGCGGGGGATGGCAATGAGCAGTTCTTC.

The J gene is TRBJ2-7, the V gene TRBV7-9; D not certain. Trimming left V 1 base short and J 3 bases short, with 13 bases between. This CDR3 is built from 15 residues. In germline, CDR1 is SEHNR, CDR2 FQNEAQ (reference sequence). This chain's CDR3 is CASSLGHSGLYEQYF. DNA of the CDR3: TGTGCCAGCAGCTTAGGGCACTCAGGCCTCTACGAGCAGTACTTC. The full variable domain, with the rest looked up from reference TRBV7-9 and TRBJ2-7, is DTGVSQNPRHKITKRGQNVTFRCDPISEHNRLYWYRQTLGQGPEFLTYFQNEAQLEKSRLLSDRFSAERPKGSFSTLEIQRTEQGDSAMYLCASSLGHSGLYEQYFGPGTRLTVT.

V gene TRBV1 combines with J gene TRBJ1-1. TRBV1 is tagged as a pseudogene. The CDR3 is 14 amino acids. CDR3 nucleotides: TGCACCAGCAGCCATCGGACTGTGAACACTGAAGCTTTCTTT. This translates into CTSSHRTVNTEAFF.

J is TRBJ1-5 and V is TRBV6-5; TRBD1 agrees at 9 bases. The CDR3 has 14 residues. The trim removed 6 bases at V and 4 bases at J, leaving 4 bases unmatched. Germline V gives CDR1 MNHEY, CDR2 SVGAGI. This CDR3 reads CASSRTGVNQPQHF. DNA of the CDR3: TGTGCCAGCAGCCGGACAGGGGTTAATCAGCCCCAGCATTTT.

The chain recombines TRBV7-9 with TRBJ1-5, with TRBD1 identical over 7 bases. The V segment lost 9 bases and the J segment 2 bases; nucleotides outside the gene matches: 7. Germline V gives CDR1 SEHNR, CDR2 FQNEAQ (reference sequence). CDR3 length: 14 amino acids. The DNA for the CDR3 is TGTGCCAGGGTCTCGGACAGGCGCAATCAGCCCCAGCATTTT. It specifies CARVSDRRNQPQHF.

CDR3 sequence (DNA): TGTGCCAGCAGTGAAGTTCCGGGTGCCTATAATTCACCCCTCCACTTT. It encodes CASSEVPGAYNSPLHF. The rearrangement joins TRBV6-4 to TRBJ1-6; D is undetermined. Germline V CDR1 and CDR2: MRHNA, SNTAGT. The CDR3 spans 16 residues. The ends were cut back, 3 bases at V and 2 bases at J, with 11 bases in the middle.

V is TRBV6-5 and J is TRBJ2-7; D call uncertain. The CDR3 sequence is 14 residues long. The V end lost 7 bases, the J end lost 0 bases, and 13 bases lay between the germline ends. Germline V gene data show CDR1 as MNHEY and CDR2 as SVGAGI. The DNA of the CDR3 is TGTGCCAGCACCCGGGCAGCACACTCCTACGAGCAGTACTTC. It codes for CASTRAAHSYEQYF.

V usage is TRBV5-5 and J usage is TRBJ1-5; no clear D gene. Trimming removed 2 bases from V and 3 bases from J, with 12 bases in between. CDR1 and CDR2 (germline): SGHKS, YYEKEE (reference sequence). The CDR3 is 15 amino acids. For the CDR3, the DNA is TGTGCCAGCAGCTTTTCTTGGGGAAACAATCAGCCCCAGCATTTT. Translated, it gives CASSFSWGNNQPQHF.

The rearrangement links TRBV19 to TRBJ2-2, with no clear D. From germline, CDR1 is LNHDA and CDR2 SQIVND (reference sequence). V gave up 5 bases and J gave up 3 bases, with 4 bases separating them. The CDR3 has 12 amino acids. The CDR3 sequence is CASSLYTGELFF. CDR3 nucleotide sequence: TGTGCCAGTAGTCTTTACACCGGGGAGCTGTTTTTT.

The V gene is TRBV10-3, the J gene TRBJ1-5; tentative D call: TRBD1 (5 bases). The CDR3 contains 13 residues. V was cut by 6 bases and J by 0 bases, with 6 bases left in between. Per germline, CDR1 ENHRY and CDR2 SYGVKD. In nucleotides, the CDR3 is TGTGCCATCAGCGACAGTAGCAATCAGCCCCAGCATTTT. Its translation is CAISDSSNQPQHF.

The rearrangement uses TRBV12-2 and TRBJ2-3. TRBV12-2 counts as a pseudogene. The CDR3 loop spans 18 amino acids. The CDR3 region is CASRLGPRDRGAADTQYF. In DNA, the CDR3 is TGTGCAAGTCGCTTAGGACCCCGGGACCGGGGTGCGGCAGATACGCAGTATTTT.

The V gene is TRBV30, the J gene TRBJ1-6, with 7 nucleotides matching TRBD1. J lost 5 bases, V lost 3 bases, and 4 bases had no gene match. The CDR3 spans 14 residues. Germline CDR1 and CDR2: GTSNPN and SVGIG (reference sequence). DNA for the CDR3: TGTGCCTGGAGGAGGGACAGCGATAATTCACCCCTCCACTTT. It codes for CAWRRDSDNSPLHF.

This chain joins TRBV3-1 (or the pseudogene TRBV3-2) and TRBJ2-7; D not certain. The CDR3 extends over 15 amino acids. In germline, CDR1 is LGHDT, CDR2 YNNKEL (reference sequence). Deletions cut 1 base from V and 1 base from J, with 11 bases between. The chain's CDR3 is CASSQASGISYEQYF. CDR3 DNA sequence: TGTGCCAGCAGCCAAGCGTCCGGCATATCCTACGAGCAGTACTTC.

The chain employs TRBV5-4 and TRBJ1-1; 7 nucleotides line up with TRBD1. The CDR3 length is 14 residues. The V segment lost 0 bases and the J segment 1 base; nucleotides outside the gene matches: 0. Germline V gene sequence: CDR1 SGHNT, CDR2 YYREEE (reference sequence). CDR3 in DNA: TGTGCCAGCAGCTTGGACAGGGGGAACACTGAAGCTTTCTTT. Translation gives CASSLDRGNTEAFF.

The V and J genes are TRBV12-3 or TRBV12-4 and TRBJ1-2, with D hard to call. With 3 bases removed from V and 8 bases from J, the gap between germline ends came to 7 bases. The CDR3 runs to 11 residues. The CDR3 here is CASSFGAGYTF. The CDR3 bases are TGTGCCAGCAGTTTCGGCGCCGGCTACACCTTC.